Below, one TCR beta chain is given with its context. Only in-frame clones appear in the TCRdb table, and some are missing; sequencing was by immunoSEQ multiplex PCR. This table has 200,000 or so clones, 87% appearing once. This specimen comes from a study of T cell responses to AZD1222 COVID-19 vaccine. The CDR3 consists of 15 residues. V was pared by 5 bases and J by 0 bases, with 4 bases of the junction left unmatched. Per germline, CDR1 SEHNR and CDR2 FQNEAQ (reference sequence). The chain is built from TRBV7-9 and TRBJ2-1; TRBD2 matches 7 bases. This specimen was peripheral blood, taken on day 0 of MenACWY control vaccination. This clonotype was sampled from an adult in good health. CDR3 DNA: TGTGCCAGCAGCCAAGGCGGGAGCTCCTACAATGAGCAGTTCTTC. It is translated as CASSQGGSSYNEQFF.